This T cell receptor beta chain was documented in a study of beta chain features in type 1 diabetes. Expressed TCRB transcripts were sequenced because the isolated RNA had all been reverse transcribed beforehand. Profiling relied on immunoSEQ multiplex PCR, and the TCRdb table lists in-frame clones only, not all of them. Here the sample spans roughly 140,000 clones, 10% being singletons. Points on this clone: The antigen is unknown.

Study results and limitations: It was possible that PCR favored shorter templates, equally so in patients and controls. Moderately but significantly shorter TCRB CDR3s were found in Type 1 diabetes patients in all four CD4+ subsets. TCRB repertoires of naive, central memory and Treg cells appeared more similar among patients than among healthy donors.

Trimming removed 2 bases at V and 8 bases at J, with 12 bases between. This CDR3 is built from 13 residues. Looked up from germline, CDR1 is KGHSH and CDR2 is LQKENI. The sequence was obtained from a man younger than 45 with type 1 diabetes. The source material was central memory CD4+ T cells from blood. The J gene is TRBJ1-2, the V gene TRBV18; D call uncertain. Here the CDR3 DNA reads TGTGCCAGCTCACCAAACGGGTTCGGGGGCTACACCTTC. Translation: CASSPNGFGGYTF.